The 25 T cell receptor beta chains in this list originate from one sample, sequenced in a study of cytomegalovirus exposure and HLA in healthy donors. Researchers ran the PCR with 60 Vbeta and 13 Jbeta primers. Profiled with immunoSEQ multiplex PCR; TCRdb holds only in-frame clones, not every one. The data hold under 150,000 clones, with 79% observed a single time. The sample consisted of PBMCs. The receptors were sampled from a female donor in good health and CMV-seronegative.

The rearrangement links TRBV30 to TRBJ2-1, with 8 bases fitting TRBD2. V trimming: 7 bases; J trimming: 7 bases; junction bases outside the gene matches: 12. This CDR3 is built from 14 residues. Germline CDR1 GTSNPN, CDR2 SVGIG (reference sequence). Written as DNA, the CDR3 is TGTGCCTTCTCCCTAGCGGGCTACGGGAATGAGCAGTTCTTC. As protein: CAFSLAGYGNEQFF.

The J gene is TRBJ1-2, the V gene TRBV27; unclear D gene. The CDR3 spans 13 residues. The germline gives CDR1 MNHEY, CDR2 SMNVEV (reference sequence). V lost 2 bases, J lost 2 bases, and 6 bases lay in between. CDR3 bases: TGTGCCAGCAGTTTAGTGGGCAACTATGGCTACACCTTC. Amino acid sequence: CASSLVGNYGYTF.

V is TRBV4-1 and J is TRBJ1-2; 8 bases map to TRBD1. The CDR3 has 14 amino acids. The germline CDR1 and CDR2 sequences are MGHRA and YSYEKL. The V gene end was trimmed by 5 bases and the J gene end by 10 bases; junction bases not matched to a gene: 12. CDR3 protein: CASSAGPRGRIYTF. The DNA for the CDR3 is TGCGCCAGCAGCGCCGGTCCCAGGGGGCGAATCTACACCTTC.

The chain recombines TRBV4-1 with TRBJ2-2; D is possibly TRBD1 (5 bases). Germline CDR1 and CDR2: MGHRA and YSYEKL. The CDR3 is 12 residues long. The V gene lost 7 bases and the J gene lost 8 bases, with 11 bases spanning the gap. The DNA of the CDR3 is TGCGCCAGCACCACAGGATTAGGGGAGCTGTTTTTT. Translating it yields CASTTGLGELFF.

The chain uses TRBV29-1 and TRBJ1-1; possibly TRBD1 for D (6 bases). With 4 bases removed from V and 5 bases from J, the gap between germline ends came to 11 bases. Germline CDR1 reads SQVTM; CDR2 reads ANQGSEA. The CDR3 runs to 12 residues. The CDR3 reads CSVGLGATEAFF. CDR3 nucleotide sequence: TGCAGCGTTGGGCTGGGGGCGACTGAAGCTTTCTTT.

V is TRBV7-8 and J is TRBJ1-2; D perhaps matches TRBD1 (5 bases). Germline V gives CDR1 SGHVS, CDR2 FQNEAQ. Trimming stripped 0 bases from V and 3 bases from J, with 14 bases between. The CDR3 is 16 residues long. CDR3 nucleotide sequence: TGTGCCAGCAGCTTAGCATCCCCAGGGAACTACTATGGCTACACCTTC. Translation: CASSLASPGNYYGYTF.

The V gene is TRBV21-1, the J gene TRBJ2-7; the table's D call, TRBD2, was not checked against the DNA. TRBV21-1 represents a pseudogene. This CDR3 contains 17 residues. CDR3 amino acids: CASSHRPSGRTSYEQYF. Written as DNA, the CDR3 is TGTGCCAGCAGCCATCGTCCTAGCGGGAGAACTTCCTACGAGCAGTACTTC.

This sequence joins TRBV6-4 and TRBJ2-1; TRBD2 might be the D (6 bases). Germline CDR1 MRHNA, CDR2 SNTAGT. Deletions cut 3 bases from V and 8 bases from J, with 17 bases between. CDR3 length equals 15 residues. CDR3: CASSEEEGERDEQFF. The CDR3 DNA is TGTGCCAGCAGTGAGGAGGAGGGTGAAAGGGATGAGCAGTTCTTC.

The rearrangement links TRBV6-4 to TRBJ1-2; weak D call: TRBD1 (5 bases). Germline loops: CDR1 MRHNA, CDR2 SNTAGT. Deletions cut 3 bases from V and 3 bases from J, with 5 bases between. CDR3 size: 12 residues. CDR3 protein: CASSEQDYGYTF. In DNA form, the CDR3 reads TGTGCCAGCAGTGAACAGGACTATGGCTACACCTTC.

This rearrangement joins TRBV10-3 to TRBJ2-5; 8 bases align to TRBD2. Trimming cost V 3 bases and J 4 bases; bases outside gene matches: 10. The CDR3 length is 16 residues. Germline V gene sequence: CDR1 ENHRY, CDR2 SYGVKD. The CDR3 DNA sequence: TGTGCCATCAGTGAACCCCGTGGCGGGAGGAGAGAGACCCAGTACTTC. As protein: CAISEPRGGRRETQYF.

This chain connects TRBV19 to TRBJ2-2; TRBD1 matches at 8 bases. The germline V gene has CDR1 LNHDA and CDR2 SQIVND (reference sequence). With V trimmed by 6 bases and J by 4 bases, 7 bases remained unmatched. The CDR3 contains 15 residues. CDR3 nucleotides: TGTGCCAGTAGCCCGGACAGGGCGGTCACCGGGGAGCTGTTTTTT. Its translation: CASSPDRAVTGELFF.

This chain connects TRBV10-3 to TRBJ2-2; maybe TRBD1 (6 bases). V shed 2 bases and J shed 4 bases, with 8 bases lying between them. This CDR3 region has 14 residues. CDR1 and CDR2 (germline): ENHRY, SYGVKD. The CDR3, as DNA: TGTGCCATCAGTGAGCAGGGGCCCACCGGGGAGCTGTTTTTT. Protein: CAISEQGPTGELFF.

The chain recombines TRBV6-6 with TRBJ2-7; the match to TRBD2 covers 7 bases. Germline V gene lookup returns CDR1 MNHNY and CDR2 SVGAGI (reference sequence). This CDR3 spans 16 amino acids. Losses at the gene ends were 0 bases for V and 2 bases for J; bases not matched to a gene: 7. CDR3 in amino acids: CASSYSTAGEAYEQYF. The CDR3 DNA is TGTGCCAGCAGTTACTCGACGGCGGGAGAAGCCTACGAGCAGTACTTC.

This clone has ten or more counts. The chain carries TRBV6-6 and TRBJ1-5; 8 nucleotides align to TRBD1. The CDR3 covers 14 residues. V gave up 4 bases and J gave up 5 bases; unmatched junction bases: 4. Per germline, CDR1 MNHNY and CDR2 SVGAGI (reference sequence). The CDR3 sequence is CASSFGTGDQPQHF. CDR3 DNA: TGTGCCAGCAGTTTCGGGACAGGAGATCAGCCCCAGCATTTT.

This chain links TRBV4-1 with TRBJ2-2; 10 bases fit TRBD2. Losses at the gene ends were 6 bases for V and 6 bases for J; bases not matched to a gene: 7. CDR3 length equals 15 residues. Germline CDR1 and CDR2: MGHRA and YSYEKL. The CDR3 loop reads CASSNTGLAAGELFF. DNA for the CDR3: TGCGCCAGCAGTAACACCGGACTAGCGGCCGGGGAGCTGTTTTTT.

The chain is built from TRBV7-2 and TRBJ2-2, with unresolved D. Trimming left V 5 bases short and J 9 bases short, with 7 bases between. This CDR3 is 11 amino acids long. CDR1 and CDR2 (germline): SGHTA, FQGNSA. DNA for the CDR3: TGTGCCAGCAGCCCCCAGAGGGAGCTGTTTTTT. This codes for CASSPQRELFF.

This clone was detected only a few times. The rearrangement joins TRBV29-1 to TRBJ1-4; the match to TRBD1 covers 11 bases. This CDR3 spans 13 amino acids. Germline V lookup: CDR1 SQVTM, CDR2 ANQGSEA. V was pared by 4 bases and J by 7 bases, with 2 bases of the junction left unmatched. For the CDR3, the DNA is TGCAGCGTTGCAGGGACAGGGGGTGAAAAACTGTTTTTT. Translation: CSVAGTGGEKLFF.

In its sample, this clone was seen a few times. This chain's CDR3 is CAISEGTTEEQFF. CDR3 in DNA: TGTGCCATCAGTGAGGGGACTACGGAGGAGCAGTTCTTC. This sequence joins TRBV10-3 and TRBJ2-1; 7 bases map to TRBD2. The trim removed 2 bases at V and 10 bases at J, leaving 5 bases unmatched. The CDR3 contains 13 residues. CDR1 ENHRY and CDR2 SYGVKD come from the germline V gene.

As for this clone: Other DNA sequences within the sample encode an identical CDR3. V is TRBV7-9 and J is TRBJ2-6; D is unclear. The V gene lost 6 bases and the J gene lost 1 base, with 4 bases spanning the gap. The CDR3 is 13 amino acids. Germline loops: CDR1 SEHNR, CDR2 FQNEAQ (reference sequence). The CDR3 is CASSPSGANVLTF. The CDR3 DNA is TGTGCCAGCAGTCCATCTGGGGCCAACGTCCTGACTTTC.

The chain combines TRBV4-3 with TRBJ2-4; TRBD1 is a possible D gene (5 bases). Trimming pared 0 bases from V and 8 bases from J, leaving 17 bases between. The germline gives CDR1 LGHNA, CDR2 YSLEER. This CDR3 is built from 16 residues. CDR3 amino acids: CASSQDRSRGSDIQYF. CDR3 in DNA: TGCGCCAGCAGCCAAGATCGTTCTAGGGGCTCTGACATTCAGTACTTC.

CDR3 bases: TGTGCCAGCCTGCGATGGGGAGGTCGGGAGACCCAGTACTTC. It specifies CASLRWGGRETQYF. The chain combines TRBV28 with TRBJ2-5; the D gene is possibly TRBD2 (6 bases). The CDR3 is 14 amino acids. Looked up from germline, CDR1 is MDHEN and CDR2 is SYDVKM. V was shortened by 8 bases and J by 5 bases, with 18 bases between the two germline ends. The entire variable domain, with the rest obtained from reference TRBV28 and TRBJ2-5, is as follows: DVKVTQSSRYLVKRTGEKVFLECVQDMDHENMFWYRQDPGLGLRLIYFSYDVKMKEKGDIPEGYSVSREKKERFSLILESASTNQTSMYLCASLRWGGRETQYFGPGTRLLVL.

This chain connects TRBV7-2 to TRBJ2-2, with TRBD1 as a possible D gene (6 bases). The CDR3 covers 15 residues. The V end was cut by 0 bases, the J end by 4 bases, with 9 bases between. The germline gives CDR1 SGHTA, CDR2 FQGNSA. The CDR3 coding sequence is TGTGCCAGCAGCTTAGCGGGGGCATTCACCGGGGAGCTGTTTTTT. Translation gives CASSLAGAFTGELFF.

V gene TRBV30 combines with J gene TRBJ2-5; tentative D call: TRBD2 (6 bases). V lost 0 bases and J lost 1, with 12 bases in between. Germline loops: CDR1 GTSNPN, CDR2 SVGIG (reference sequence). CDR3 length: 15 amino acids. CDR3 nucleotide sequence: TGTGCCTGGAGTGTAGGGGCGGGACTCCAAGAGACCCAGTACTTC. This gives the protein CAWSVGAGLQETQYF.

Comments on this clone: Other DNA sequences from this sample encode an identical CDR3 as well. This rearrangement joins TRBV30 to TRBJ1-5; D is possibly TRBD1 (5 bases). The CDR3 contains 12 residues. The V gene lost 3 bases and the J gene lost 3 bases, with 6 bases spanning the gap. CDR1 and CDR2 from the germline V gene are GTSNPN and SVGIG (reference sequence). The CDR3 sequence: CAWSRDNQPQHF. The CDR3 nucleotides are TGTGCCTGGAGCAGGGACAATCAGCCCCAGCATTTT.

This rearrangement joins TRBV5-1 to TRBJ1-2; TRBD1 aligns across 7 bases. The CDR3 consists of 14 residues. The germline CDR1 and CDR2 sequences are SGHRS and YFSETQ. V gave up 5 bases and J gave up 4 bases; unmatched junction bases: 8. DNA of the CDR3: TGCGCCAGCAGACAGGGGTTGGAGCTCTATGGCTACACCTTC. Translating gives CASRQGLELYGYTF.